This is a list of T cell receptor beta chains from one sample in a study of cytomegalovirus exposure and HLA in healthy donors. Sequenced by immunoSEQ multiplex PCR; TCRdb stores in-frame clones only, minus some. The table shows tens of thousands of clones, with 78% occurring only once. Input material: PBMCs. All receptors derive from a man aged 18 to 29 in good health and CMV-seropositive. Both conserved end residues are part of each CDR3. D genes are given only for firm matches. The size entry is marked missing in some rows and otherwise reads once, few, many or a size class.

>TRBD1|TRBV18|TRBJ1-3|NA
TGTGCCAGCTCACCAAACACAGGGGCTGGAAACACCATATATTTT
CASSPNTGAGNTIYF
>TRBD1|TRBV19|TRBJ1-5|once
TGTGCCAGTAGTAGGGACAGGGACCAGCCCCAGCATTTT
CASSRDRDQPQHF
>NA|TRBV6-5|TRBJ2-1|NA
TGTGCCAGCGCAGTCTCCTCCTACAATGAGCAGTTCTTC
CASAVSSYNEQFF
>NA|TRBV10-3|TRBJ2-3|once
TGTGCCATCAGTGAGCGGCTAGATCTAGATACGCAGTATTTT
CAISERLDLDTQYF
>NA|TRBV4-1|TRBJ1-1|NA
TGCGCCAGCAGCCCCGGGGAGTCTTGGGGCACTGAAGCTTTCTTT
CASSPGESWGTEAFF
>TRBD1|TRBV7-8|TRBJ1-1|NA
TGTGCCAGCAGCTCTCACAGGGGCGGGATGAACACTGAAGCTTTCTTT
CASSSHRGGMNTEAFF
>NA|TRBV28|TRBJ2-5|NA
TGTGCCAGCAGTAGCGACTGGAGGGCGGCCGGGACCCAGTACTTC
CASSSDWRAAGTQYF
>NA|TRBV6-1|TRBJ1-5|NA
TGTGCCAGCAGAGCAGTTAGAGGTCAGCCCCAGCATTTT
CASRAVRGQPQHF
>NA|TRBV6-1|TRBJ2-5|once
TGTGCCAGCAGTGAATGGGGGGGCGAAGAGACCCAGTACTTC
CASSEWGGEETQYF
>TRBD2|TRBV15|TRBJ2-7|NA
TGTGCCACCAGCAGAGCGACTAGCGGGAGAGGGGAGCAGTACTTC
CATSRATSGRGEQYF
>NA|TRBV11-2|TRBJ2-7|NA
TGTGCCAGCAGCTTGGGGACAATCTACGAGCAGTACTTC
CASSLGTIYEQYF
>TRBD2|TRBV29-1|TRBJ2-7|NA
TGCAGCGTTGAGGGACTAGCCCCCTACGAGCAGTACTTC
CSVEGLAPYEQYF
>NA|TRBV18|TRBJ1-1|NA
TGTGCCAGCTCACCAGGCAGTTCCACTGAAGCTTTCTTT
CASSPGSSTEAFF
>NA|TRBV6-5|TRBJ2-5|NA
TGTGCCAGCAGTCACCCAGGAGAGACCCAGTACTTC
CASSHPGETQYF
>NA|TRBV4-1|TRBJ1-5|NA
TGCGCCAGCAGCCGGACGAGGGGCAATCAGCCCCAGCATTTT
CASSRTRGNQPQHF
>NA|TRBV10-1|TRBJ2-1|NA
TGCGCCAGCAGTGAGTGGGGGGACTCCTACAATGAGCAGTTCTTC
CASSEWGDSYNEQFF